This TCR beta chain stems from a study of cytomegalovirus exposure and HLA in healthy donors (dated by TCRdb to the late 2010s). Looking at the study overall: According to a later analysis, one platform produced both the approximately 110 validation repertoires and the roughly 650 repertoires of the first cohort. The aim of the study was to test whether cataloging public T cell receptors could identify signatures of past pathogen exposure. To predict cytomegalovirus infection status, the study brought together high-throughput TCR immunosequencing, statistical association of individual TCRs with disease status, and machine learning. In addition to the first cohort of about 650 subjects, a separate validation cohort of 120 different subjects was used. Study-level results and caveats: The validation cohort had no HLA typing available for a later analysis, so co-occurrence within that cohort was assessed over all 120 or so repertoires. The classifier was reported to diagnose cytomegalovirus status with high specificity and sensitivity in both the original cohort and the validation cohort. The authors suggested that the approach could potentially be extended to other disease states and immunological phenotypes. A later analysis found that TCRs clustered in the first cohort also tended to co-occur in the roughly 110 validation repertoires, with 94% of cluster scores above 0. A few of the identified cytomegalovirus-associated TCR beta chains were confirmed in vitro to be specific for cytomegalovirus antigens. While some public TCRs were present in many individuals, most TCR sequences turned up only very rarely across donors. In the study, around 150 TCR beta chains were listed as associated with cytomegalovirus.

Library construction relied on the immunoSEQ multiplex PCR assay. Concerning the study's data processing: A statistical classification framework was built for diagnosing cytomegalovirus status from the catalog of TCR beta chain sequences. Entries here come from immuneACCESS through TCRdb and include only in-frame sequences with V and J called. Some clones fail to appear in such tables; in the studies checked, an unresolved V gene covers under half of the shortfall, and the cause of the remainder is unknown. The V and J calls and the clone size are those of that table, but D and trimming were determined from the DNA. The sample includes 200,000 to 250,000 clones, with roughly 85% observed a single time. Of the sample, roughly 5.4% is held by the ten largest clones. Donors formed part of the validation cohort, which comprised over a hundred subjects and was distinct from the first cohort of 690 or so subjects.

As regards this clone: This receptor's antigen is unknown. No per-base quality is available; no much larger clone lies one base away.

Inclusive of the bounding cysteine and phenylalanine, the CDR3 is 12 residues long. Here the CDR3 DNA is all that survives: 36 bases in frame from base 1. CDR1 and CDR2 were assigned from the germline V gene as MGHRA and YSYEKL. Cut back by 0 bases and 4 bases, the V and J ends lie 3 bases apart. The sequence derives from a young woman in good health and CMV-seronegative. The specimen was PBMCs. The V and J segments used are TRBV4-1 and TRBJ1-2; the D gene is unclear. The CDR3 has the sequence CASSQEFYGYTF. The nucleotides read TGCGCCAGCAGCCAAGAATTCTATGGCTACACCTTC.